The 8 T cell receptor beta chains below come from one sample, sequenced in a study of OX40 agonist ivuxolimab in advanced cancers. Measured with immunoSEQ multiplex PCR; TCRdb has only the in-frame clones, and not every one. The profile shows about 94,000 clones, more than 75% of them singletons. The sample here was CD4+ or CD8+ T cells sorted from blood, taken in a trial of the OX40 agonist ivuxolimab. Receptors originate from an adult with an advanced solid tumor such as melanoma, head and neck, liver or kidney cancer.

The gene calls are TRBV7-9 and TRBJ1-6; D uncertain. This CDR3 has 13 amino acids. The germline V and J ends were trimmed by 5 bases and 7 bases, with 9 bases remaining between them. Germline V gene sequence: CDR1 SEHNR, CDR2 FQNEAQ (reference sequence). The DNA for the CDR3 is TGTGCCAGCAGCCCGGCACAGAATTCACCCCTCCACTTT. Residues: CASSPAQNSPLHF.

CDR3 coding DNA: TGCGCCAGCAGCCCTAGACTAGCGGGGAACCTCAGGGGGGAGAGAGATACGCAGTATTTT. Amino acids: CASSPRLAGNLRGERDTQYF. The chain has TRBV5-1 and TRBJ2-3; 11 bases are a match to TRBD2. Germline V gives CDR1 SGHRS, CDR2 YFSETQ. The V and J ends lost 4 bases and 5 bases, in that order; junction bases with no gene match: 21. This CDR3 is 20 amino acids long.

The V and J genes are TRBV9 and TRBJ1-6; no clear D gene. CDR1 and CDR2 (germline): SGDLS, YYNGEE. The V and J ends lost 0 bases and 12 bases respectively, with 10 bases between them. CDR3 length: 13 amino acids. CDR3 sequence reads: CASSVDSTKPLHF. CDR3 DNA sequence: TGTGCCAGCAGCGTAGACAGTACGAAACCCCTCCACTTT.

The CDR3 nucleotides read TGTGCCAGCAGCCCGGGGGTGTACAATGAGCAGTTCTTC. It codes for CASSPGVYNEQFF. This chain uses TRBV11-3 with TRBJ2-1, with a tentative D call TRBD2 (6 bases). The CDR3 is made up of 13 amino acids. Germline V gene lookup returns CDR1 SGHNT and CDR2 YENEEA. Trimming stripped 5 bases from V and 4 bases from J, with 9 bases between.

V usage is TRBV2 and J usage is TRBJ2-3; D not certain. The germline V gene encodes CDR1 SNHLY and CDR2 FYNNEI. The CDR3 is 15 amino acids. Trimming stripped 3 bases from V and 3 bases from J, with 13 bases between. In DNA, the CDR3 is TGTGCCAGCAGTGAGTTTACGGCTTCGACAGATACGCAGTATTTT. It is translated as CASSEFTASTDTQYF.

This clone appeared a single time. The chain couples TRBV11-2 to TRBJ2-1; the D gene is possibly TRBD2 (6 bases). Germline CDR1 is SGHAT and CDR2 is FQNNGV. This CDR3 spans 17 amino acids. V gave up 3 bases and J gave up 0 bases, with 15 bases separating them. This chain's CDR3 is CASSFVAGRYSYNEQFF. Here the CDR3 DNA reads TGTGCCAGCAGCTTTGTGGCAGGGAGGTACTCCTACAATGAGCAGTTCTTC.

The genes are TRBV21-1 and TRBJ2-7. TRBV21-1 is a pseudogene. The CDR3 consists of 11 residues. The CDR3 coding sequence is TGTGCCAGCAGCAAACGGACCGCTGAGTACTTC. Translation gives CASSKRTAEYF.

The chain combines TRBV10-3 with TRBJ2-5; D is possibly TRBD1 (6 bases). The V gene's germline CDR1 is ENHRY and CDR2 SYGVKD. Between the trimmed V and J ends, which lost 3 bases and 7 bases, there was a span of 18 bases. This CDR3 spans 15 amino acids. The CDR3 DNA is TGTGCCATCAGTGATCCCCCGGACAGATTGGGGACCCAGTACTTC. Translating it yields CAISDPPDRLGTQYF.